This TCR beta chain is drawn from a study of HIV-infected patients and healthy controls. All unsorted peripheral T cells were captured because whole blood was used without fractionation. Reverse transcription used about 500 ng RNA and constant-region primers for alpha and beta. Alpha and beta chain libraries were made separately by chain-specific third strand synthesis with multiplexing indices. TCRdb redid the calling of the 5' RACE reads with MiXCR, one entry per CDR3 protein. The sample shows around 7,000 distinct CDR3 sequences, around 8.3% of them seen only once. The germline gives CDR1 LNHDA, CDR2 SQIVND (reference sequence). The CDR3 is 15 residues long. V shed 6 bases and J shed 1 base, with 16 bases lying between them.

The clonotype comes from an adult with HIV infection. The source was blood, collected before antiretroviral therapy. The gene calls are TRBV19 and TRBJ2-7; D perhaps matches TRBD1 (5 bases). DNA for the CDR3: TGTGCCAGTAGCACCGCCTGGGGCCCTTCCTACGAGCAGTACTTC. As protein: CASSTAWGPSYEQYF.